This is a list of T cell receptor beta chains from one sample in a study of blood T cells in healthy people across ages. TCRdb redid the calling of the 5' RACE reads with MiXCR, one entry per CDR3 protein. The profile shows about 800,000 distinct CDR3 sequences, 25% of them singletons. These data were also filed under a second study, of T cells of mothers and their children.

Material for sequencing was blood. The receptors here all came from a boy aged 10-17 years in good health. CDR3s include the opening cysteine and the closing phenylalanine or tryptophan. D genes are given only for firm matches. Clone sizes are given selectively: once, few, many, or a class where the clone is expanded.

D gene,clone size,V gene,J gene,CDR3 protein,CDR3 DNA
NA,few,TRBV28,TRBJ1-3,CASSLEEGSTIYF,TGTGCCAGCAGTTTAGAGGAGGGGAGCACCATATATTTT
TRBD1,NA,TRBV4-1,TRBJ2-3,CASSGHRGDTQYF,TGCGCCAGCAGCGGACACAGGGGGGATACGCAGTATTTT
TRBD1,few,TRBV27,TRBJ2-7,CASSLAGTGGSEQYF,TGTGCCAGCAGTTTAGCCGGGACAGGGGGCTCCGAGCAGTACTTC
NA,NA,TRBV29-1,TRBJ2-5,CSASPRGSLLETQYF,TGCAGCGCCTCGCCGCGCGGCAGTCTTCTAGAGACCCAGTACTTC
NA,NA,TRBV28,TRBJ2-7,CASTKGPLSSYEQYF,TGTGCCAGCACCAAAGGGCCCCTAAGCTCCTACGAGCAGTACTTC
NA,many,TRBV12-3/TRBV12-4,TRBJ2-5,CASSLSGTQYF,TGTGCCAGCAGTTTATCAGGGACCCAGTACTTC
NA,NA,TRBV2,TRBJ1-1,CASSDPRANTEAFF,TGTGCCAGCAGTGATCCCAGGGCAAACACTGAAGCTTTCTTT
NA,once,TRBV6-1,TRBJ1-2,CASSDSAGARLASIYGYTF,TGTGCCAGCAGTGATTCTGCGGGGGCGCGGCTGGCGTCGATATATGGCTACACCTTC
TRBD2,NA,TRBV11-1,TRBJ2-1,CASSLARAGGEQFF,TGTGCCAGCAGCTTAGCGCGAGCGGGAGGTGAGCAGTTCTTC
NA,NA,TRBV7-9,TRBJ2-1,CASSFLGNREYNEQFF,TGTGCCAGCAGCTTTCTGGGGAACAGGGAGTACAATGAGCAGTTCTTC
TRBD1,NA,TRBV10-3,TRBJ1-2,CAISELSTGPSYGYTF,TGTGCCATCAGTGAGTTATCGACAGGGCCGAGCTATGGCTACACCTTC
NA,NA,TRBV7-9,TRBJ2-5,CASSFRDEEEETQYF,TGCGCCAGCAGCTTTCGGGACGAGGAGGAAGAGACCCAGTACTTC
NA,many,TRBV4-3,TRBJ1-4,CASSQEVGRAEKLFF,TGCGCCAGCAGCCAGGAGGTTGGACGGGCGGAAAAACTGTTTTTT
TRBD2,NA,TRBV20-1,TRBJ2-3,CSARRLAGTDTQYF,TGCAGTGCTAGAAGGCTAGCGGGCACAGATACGCAGTATTTT
NA,few,TRBV7-2,TRBJ2-3,CASSPYSANTDTQYF,TGTGCCAGCAGCCCATACAGCGCCAACACAGATACGCAGTATTTT
TRBD1,NA,TRBV27,TRBJ1-1,CASNNLGTGGITEAFF,TGTGCCAGCAATAATCTAGGGACAGGGGGCATCACTGAAGCTTTCTTT
NA,NA,TRBV29-1,TRBJ2-7,CSAGGGRGHEQYF,TGCAGCGCCGGAGGAGGCAGGGGCCACGAGCAGTACTTC
NA,few,TRBV4-1,TRBJ1-1,CASSQDGTAQVNTEAFF,TGCGCCAGCAGCCAAGATGGGACGGCACAGGTGAACACTGAAGCTTTCTTT
TRBD1,NA,TRBV29-1,TRBJ2-7,CSVEESTGAYEQYF,TGCAGCGTTGAAGAGTCGACAGGGGCATACGAGCAGTACTTC
NA,NA,TRBV25-1,TRBJ2-1,CASKGERDDEEQFF,TGTGCCAGCAAGGGGGAGAGGGACGATGAGGAGCAGTTCTTC
TRBD1,few,TRBV4-1,TRBJ2-5,CASSQPDRVGTETQYF,TGCGCCAGCAGCCAACCGGACAGGGTAGGAACAGAGACCCAGTACTTC
NA,few,TRBV15,TRBJ1-2,CATSRVESEGYTF,TGTGCCACCAGCAGAGTGGAAAGCGAAGGCTACACCTTC
TRBD2,NA,TRBV7-2,TRBJ2-5,CASSLVGGRAQETQYF,TGTGCCAGCAGCTTAGTCGGCGGGAGGGCCCAAGAGACCCAGTACTTC
NA,NA,TRBV6-5,TRBJ1-2,CASSGDIDYGYTF,TGTGCCAGCAGTGGGGACATAGACTATGGCTACACCTTC
NA,NA,TRBV29-1,TRBJ2-5,CSVGKTSQETQYF,TGCAGCGTTGGGAAGACGTCCCAAGAGACCCAGTACTTC
NA,few,TRBV29-1,TRBJ2-5,CSVGKITPETQYF,TGCAGCGTGGGGAAGATCACACCCGAGACCCAGTACTTC
NA,few,TRBV29-1,TRBJ2-7,CSVGRESSGAYEQYF,TGCAGCGTTGGACGAGAGAGTTCGGGGGCCTACGAGCAGTACTTC
NA,NA,TRBV28,TRBJ2-1,CASREGTVSYNEQFF,TGTGCCAGCAGAGAGGGGACTGTCTCCTACAATGAGCAGTTCTTC
NA,NA,TRBV7-4,TRBJ2-7,CASSLVFGPRVDYEQYF,TGTGCCAGCAGCTTAGTCTTCGGCCCCAGGGTAGACTACGAGCAGTACTTC